Given below is one TCR beta chain in context. TCRdb analysed the 5' RACE reads with MiXCR anew, one entry per CDR3 protein. Of some 200,000 distinct CDR3 sequences listed, around 13% were seen once; the top ten hold 16%. V lost 3 bases and J lost 12; bases outside the gene matches: 7. Germline V gene data show CDR1 as LNHNV and CDR2 as YYDKDF (reference sequence). The CDR3 contains 12 residues. This specimen comes from a study of CD8 T cells in ankylosing spondylitis. Sequencing input: blood, either unsorted or a sorted T cell fraction (not recorded which). The TCR was taken from a male donor with ankylosing spondylitis or in good health (not recorded which). V gene TRBV15 combines with J gene TRBJ1-1; 7 bases fit TRBD1. The CDR3 protein is CATSSSRGLTFF. CDR3 bases: TGTGCCACCAGCAGTTCCAGGGGGTTGACTTTCTTT.